These 26 T cell receptor beta chains were sequenced from one sample in a study of PD-1 blockade in classical Hodgkin lymphoma. Every patient relapsed after autologous stem cell transplantation, and brentuximab vedotin exposure varied. The assay was immunoSEQ multiplex PCR, and TCRdb's table has in-frame clones only and misses some. The sample has around 41,000 clones; roughly 72% are singletons. The material sequenced was peripheral blood mononuclear cells (PBMCs), taken before the second cycle of nivolumab. Receptor source: a human donor with classical Hodgkin lymphoma.

V usage is TRBV9 and J usage is TRBJ2-1, with D possibly being TRBD1 (5 bases). V shed 3 bases and J shed 8 bases, with 9 bases lying between them. This CDR3 is 12 amino acids long. The germline V gene has CDR1 SGDLS and CDR2 YYNGEE. The CDR3 loop reads CASSGQGDEQFF. Here the CDR3 DNA reads TGTGCCAGCAGCGGGCAGGGTGATGAGCAGTTCTTC.

This clone appeared once. The chain links TRBV28 to TRBJ2-3; weak D call: TRBD1 (7 bases). Germline values: CDR1 MDHEN, CDR2 SYDVKM. CDR3 length: 13 residues. V was pared by 5 bases and J by 10 bases, with 16 bases between. Here the CDR3 reads CASSPSDRRAQYF. CDR3 nucleotides: TGTGCCAGCAGTCCCTCGGACAGGAGGGCGCAGTATTTT.

With regard to this clone: A read error may produce the germline difference seen at one junction end. The genes are TRBV5-1 and TRBJ1-1; TRBD1 is a possible D gene (5 bases). CDR1 and CDR2 (germline): SGHRS, YFSETQ. The CDR3 has 16 residues. The CDR3: CASTIKGVGGNSEAFF. Written as DNA, the CDR3 is TGCGCCAGCACGATCAAAGGGGTTGGTGGAAACAGTGAAGCTTTCTTT.

This chain uses TRBV7-6 with TRBJ1-2; the match to TRBD1 covers 8 bases. The trim removed 4 bases at V and 0 bases at J, leaving 7 bases unmatched. This CDR3 has 16 amino acids. Germline-derived CDR1 and CDR2 are SGHVS and FNYEAQ. CDR3 sequence reads: CASSSTDRVANYGYTF. The CDR3 DNA reads as TGTGCCAGCAGCTCCACGGACAGGGTAGCTAACTATGGCTACACCTTC.

V gene TRBV27 combines with J gene TRBJ2-7; D not certain. The V gene's germline CDR1 is MNHEY and CDR2 SMNVEV (reference sequence). This CDR3 has 11 amino acids. Trimming pared 8 bases from V and 3 bases from J, leaving 8 bases between. The CDR3 sequence: CASGLSYEQYF. CDR3 coding DNA: TGTGCCAGCGGCCTTAGCTACGAGCAGTACTTC.

This clone was seen a handful of times. The V and J genes are TRBV10-2 and TRBJ2-6, with 11 bases fitting TRBD1. The junction had 8 bases not matched to a gene; V was cut back by 9 bases and J by 4 bases. There are 16 residues in the CDR3. CDR1 and CDR2 (germline): WSHSY, SAAADI. CDR3 sequence (DNA): TGCGCCAGTTTTGGACAGGGGGCGGAAGGGGCCAACGTCCTGACTTTC. This translates into CASFGQGAEGANVLTF.

J is TRBJ2-7 and V is TRBV7-9, with a possible D match to TRBD1 (5 bases). There are 17 residues in the CDR3. Germline CDR1 and CDR2: SEHNR and FQNEAQ (reference sequence). Trimming shortened V by 5 bases and J by 0 bases, and 20 bases separated the two germline ends. The CDR3 spells CASSLFPTDTSSYEQYF. The DNA for the CDR3 is TGTGCCAGCAGCCTCTTCCCGACAGATACGAGCTCCTACGAGCAGTACTTC.

The gene calls are TRBV21-1 and TRBJ1-5. TRBV21-1 represents a pseudogene. The CDR3 has 16 amino acids. The CDR3 protein is CASSKETGTSNQPQHF. Here the CDR3 DNA reads TGTGCCAGCAGCAAGGAAACCGGGACGAGCAATCAGCCCCAGCATTTT.

This clone was detected a few times. The chain recombines TRBV13 with TRBJ1-4; no reliable D call. The CDR3 runs to 13 residues. Trimming removed 0 bases at V and 11 bases at J, with 10 bases between. CDR1 is PRHDT, CDR2 FYEKMQ, per germline (reference sequence). The CDR3 DNA follows: TGTGCCAGCAGCTTAGGTGGGTTAGGGAAACTGTTTTTT. It translates to CASSLGGLGKLFF.

This clone was counted a few times. The chain links TRBV7-3 to TRBJ2-3, with a possible D match to TRBD1 (6 bases). The CDR3 sequence is 15 residues long. The V end lost 0 bases, the J end lost 5 bases, and 12 bases lay between the germline ends. The germline V gene encodes CDR1 SGHTA and CDR2 FQGTGA. CDR3 protein: CASSLTGTLVDTQYF. The DNA of the CDR3 is TGTGCCAGCAGCTTAACCGGGACACTCGTAGATACGCAGTATTTT.

This clone has just a few counts. J is TRBJ1-1 and V is TRBV27, with 9 nucleotides matching TRBD1. The CDR3 sequence is 14 residues long. Germline V gene sequence: CDR1 MNHEY, CDR2 SMNVEV (reference sequence). V lost 4 bases and J lost 8; bases outside the gene matches: 8. The CDR3: CASSSTDRGVEAFF. DNA of the CDR3: TGTGCCAGCAGTTCCACCGACAGGGGGGTAGAAGCTTTCTTT.

There are a few counts of this clone. The chain is built from TRBV27 and TRBJ2-1, with TRBD1 matching over 8 bases. Germline V lookup: CDR1 MNHEY, CDR2 SMNVEV (reference sequence). This CDR3 spans 15 amino acids. With V trimmed by 2 bases and J by 4 bases, 4 bases remained unmatched. CDR3 loop: CASSLSRGPYNEQFF. The CDR3 DNA reads as TGTGCCAGCAGTTTAAGCAGGGGGCCATACAATGAGCAGTTCTTC.

The chain is built from TRBV15 and TRBJ2-5; D uncertain. This CDR3 has 15 residues. The germline gives CDR1 LNHNV, CDR2 YYDKDF (reference sequence). V dropped 0 bases and J dropped 6 bases, with 14 bases sitting between them. In DNA, the CDR3 is TGTGCCACCAGCAGAGATGGCCAAGTTGCGCAGACCCAGTACTTC. It yields the protein CATSRDGQVAQTQYF.

The chain recombines TRBV25-1 with TRBJ1-5; no clear D gene. The CDR3 spans 13 residues. The germline V gene has CDR1 MGHDK and CDR2 SYGVNS. V lost 5 bases and J lost 6, with 11 bases in between. The CDR3 reads CASSISGSQPQHF. CDR3 in DNA: TGTGCCAGCAGTATCTCGGGGAGTCAGCCCCAGCATTTT.

This chain uses TRBV19 with TRBJ1-2; D uncertain. The CDR3 length is 13 residues. Looked up from germline, CDR1 is LNHDA and CDR2 is SQIVND (reference sequence). The V end lost 7 bases, the J end lost 0 bases, and 9 bases lay between the germline ends. The CDR3 nucleotides are TGTGCCAGTACCGGGATCTCTAACTATGGCTACACCTTC. Translating it yields CASTGISNYGYTF.

V and J are TRBV7-6 and TRBJ2-7; maybe TRBD1 (6 bases). The CDR3 totals 15 residues. CDR1 and CDR2 from the germline V gene are SGHVS and FNYEAQ. V lost 5 bases and J 3 bases, leaving 17 bases between the germline ends. The CDR3 nucleotides read TGTGCCAGCAGCCCCCTGGCAGGGGATAGCTACGAGCAGTACTTC. This translates into CASSPLAGDSYEQYF.

With respect to this clone: A much larger clone differs from this one at a single base, so this may be a read error. Other DNA sequences in the sample encode the same CDR3. CDR3 amino acids: CASSQEPGGSNQPQHF. The CDR3 bases are TGCGCCAGCAGCCAAGAGCCCGGGGGGAGCAATCAGCCCCAGCATTTT. This sequence joins TRBV4-1 and TRBJ1-5, with D tentatively TRBD1 (5 bases). Deletions cut 0 bases from V and 1 base from J, with 10 bases between. The CDR3 length is 16 residues. The germline V gene has CDR1 MGHRA and CDR2 YSYEKL.

The chain employs TRBV6-5 and TRBJ1-2, with a weak D call TRBD1 (5 bases). CDR3 length: 15 amino acids. CDR1 and CDR2 from the germline V gene are MNHEY and SVGAGI. Trimming removed 5 bases from V and 6 bases from J, with 19 bases in between. CDR3 sequence reads: CASSQIRRGFNGYTF. The CDR3, as DNA: TGTGCCAGCAGTCAAATTCGTAGGGGCTTTAATGGCTACACCTTC.

V and J are TRBV6-5 and TRBJ2-6; D is unclear. The germline V and J ends were trimmed by 2 bases and 4 bases, with 6 bases remaining between them. Germline-derived CDR1 and CDR2 are MNHEY and SVGAGI. This CDR3 region has 14 residues. This CDR3 reads CASSYMAGANVLTF. For the CDR3, the DNA is TGTGCCAGCAGTTACATGGCCGGGGCCAACGTCCTGACTTTC.

This clone occurred a few times. The J gene is TRBJ1-1, the V gene TRBV18; D not certain. Germline assignment: CDR1 KGHSH and CDR2 LQKENI. Trimming removed 2 bases from V and 5 bases from J, with 15 bases in between. The CDR3 has 15 residues. The DNA for the CDR3 is TGTGCCAGCTCACCAAGGAGCGGGGTTTCAACTGAAGCTTTCTTT. Amino acid sequence: CASSPRSGVSTEAFF.

V and J are TRBV9 and TRBJ1-3; tentative D call: TRBD1 (5 bases). This CDR3 is built from 13 residues. CDR1 is SGDLS and CDR2 is YYNGEE in the germline V gene. Trimming pared 8 bases from V and 0 bases from J, leaving 9 bases between. The DNA for the CDR3 is TGTGCCAGTTCAGACAGCTCTGGAAACACCATATATTTT. It specifies CASSDSSGNTIYF.

Here the CDR3 reads CASCTGTGGYEQYF. The CDR3 nucleotides read TGTGCCAGCTGTACCGGGACAGGGGGTTACGAGCAGTACTTC. The chain recombines TRBV6-1 with TRBJ2-7; TRBD1 matches 11 bases. Germline V gives CDR1 MNHNS, CDR2 SASEGT. This CDR3 comprises 14 residues. V gave up 8 bases and J gave up 4 bases; unmatched junction bases: 7.

In its sample, this clone was seen once. V gene TRBV7-3 combines with J gene TRBJ1-1, with TRBD1 identical over 8 bases. This CDR3 contains 15 residues. Trimming cost V 2 bases and J 3 bases; bases outside gene matches: 5. The germline V gene encodes CDR1 SGHTA and CDR2 FQGTGA. The DNA for the CDR3 is TGTGCCAGCAGCTTACATAGGACAGGGTACACTGAAGCTTTCTTT. Translating gives CASSLHRTGYTEAFF.

This chain links TRBV5-8 with TRBJ1-6; D ambiguous. V gave up 0 bases and J gave up 7 bases, with 8 bases separating them. Germline CDR1 SGHTS, CDR2 YDEGEE. The CDR3 length is 14 residues. The CDR3 DNA is TGTGCCAGCAGCTTGGACATCGTGAATTCACCCCTCCACTTT. It yields the protein CASSLDIVNSPLHF.

CDR3 coding DNA: TGTGCCAGCAGCTTAGGAGCCGGGGAGCTGTTTTTT. Encoded protein: CASSLGAGELFF. The rearrangement joins TRBV7-3 to TRBJ2-2; the D is unclear. The CDR3 consists of 12 residues. Germline lookup yields CDR1 SGHTA and CDR2 FQGTGA. V lost 2 bases and J lost 6, with 4 bases in between.

The gene calls are TRBV4-3 and TRBJ2-3, with D unresolved. The CDR3 covers 14 residues. The germline gives CDR1 LGHNA, CDR2 YSLEER. V lost 0 bases and J 3 bases, leaving 7 bases between the germline ends. The CDR3 nucleotides read TGCGCCAGCAGCCAAGAGGGGAATACAGATACGCAGTATTTT. Amino acids: CASSQEGNTDTQYF.